The clone carrying this T cell receptor (beta chain) came up a few times. The data were produced by immunoSEQ multiplex PCR, yet TCRdb's version contains in-frame clones alone and is incomplete. The table lists about 120,000 clones, roughly 69% of them singletons, with approximately 2% in the top ten. Germline CDR1 and CDR2: SGHNT and YYREEE (reference sequence). This CDR3 is built from 16 residues. The V segment lost 4 bases and the J segment 7 bases; nucleotides outside the gene matches: 10. This entry comes from a study of blood T cell repertoires in COVID-19. Sequenced sample: peripheral blood. The chain carries TRBV5-4 and TRBJ2-2; TRBD2 matches at 10 bases. The sequence derives from a woman in her seventies with acute or convalescent COVID-19. The CDR3 is CASSPSGGAMVGELFF. In nucleotides, the CDR3 is TGTGCCAGCAGCCCAAGCGGGGGGGCCATGGTCGGGGAGCTGTTTTTT.